One sample yielded the 19 T cell receptor beta chains listed below, sequenced in a study of blood T cell repertoires in COVID-19. The method was immunoSEQ multiplex PCR; TCRdb's version includes in-frame clones alone and lacks a portion of them. Seen here are 280,000 or so clones, 70% to 90% observed once, and the top ten hold roughly 9%. The sample comprised peripheral blood. The receptors shown here come from a man younger than 30 with active or convalescent COVID-19.

CDR3 sequence: CASSQSEGWEKLFF. CDR3 coding DNA: TGTGCCAGCAGCCAATCGGAGGGCTGGGAAAAACTGTTTTTT. The chain links TRBV3-1 (or the pseudogene TRBV3-2) to TRBJ1-4; D gene uncertain. Germline CDR1 is LGHDT and CDR2 is YNNKEL (reference sequence). This CDR3 is 14 amino acids long. V was cut by 2 bases and J by 8 bases, with 12 bases left in between.

The V gene is TRBV19, the J gene TRBJ2-3, with 7 positions matching TRBD1. J gave up 4 bases and V 7 bases, and 14 bases lay outside the gene matches. Per the germline V gene, CDR1 is LNHDA and CDR2 is SQIVND (reference sequence). The CDR3 totals 16 residues. CDR3 nucleotide sequence: TGTGCCAGTAAGCCCCGGGACAGCGGCCTCCCAGATACGCAGTATTTT. This codes for CASKPRDSGLPDTQYF.

V is TRBV4-1 and J is TRBJ1-1, with 8 bases that match TRBD1. Germline CDR1 is MGHRA and CDR2 is YSYEKL. The CDR3 loop spans 14 amino acids. V lost 4 bases, J lost 4 bases, and 5 bases stayed unmatched. The CDR3 spells CASSRTGGSTEAFF. In DNA, the CDR3 is TGCGCCAGCAGCCGAACAGGGGGGAGCACTGAAGCTTTCTTT.

V and J are TRBV4-3 and TRBJ2-3; D uncertain. This CDR3 region has 14 residues. V was trimmed by 1 base and J by 2 bases, leaving 7 bases between them. Germline assignment: CDR1 LGHNA and CDR2 YSLEER. The CDR3 here is CASSQVLDTDTQYF. The CDR3 region has the DNA TGCGCCAGCAGCCAAGTGTTAGACACAGATACGCAGTATTTT.

This sequence joins TRBV4-1 and TRBJ2-7; no firm D call. The CDR3 is 13 amino acids. The germline V gene has CDR1 MGHRA and CDR2 YSYEKL. Trimming pared 4 bases from V and 5 bases from J, leaving 12 bases between. The CDR3 DNA reads as TGCGCCAGCAGCCCCCCCCAGGCCCACGAGCAGTACTTC. This gives the protein CASSPPQAHEQYF.

The chain joins TRBV7-9 to TRBJ2-3; possibly TRBD1 for D (6 bases). V was cut by 4 bases and J by 2 bases, with 13 bases left in between. This CDR3 region has 15 residues. From germline, CDR1 is SEHNR and CDR2 FQNEAQ (reference sequence). The CDR3 DNA is TGTGCCAGCAGCTCGAGACAGGCGAACACAGATACGCAGTATTTT. Amino acid sequence: CASSSRQANTDTQYF. The full variable domain, with the rest looked up from reference TRBV7-9 and TRBJ2-3, is DTGVSQNPRHKITKRGQNVTFRCDPISEHNRLYWYRQTLGQGPEFLTYFQNEAQLEKSRLLSDRFSAERPKGSFSTLEIQRTEQGDSAMYLCASSSRQANTDTQYFGPGTRLTVL.

The sample holds a few counts of this clone. The chain has TRBV5-3 and TRBJ2-7, with 8 bases that match TRBD2. TRBV5-3 is treated as an ORF (open reading frame) with a function not yet certain. The CDR3 is made up of 16 amino acids. V was pared by 0 bases and J by 2 bases, with 7 bases of the junction left unmatched. The CDR3, as DNA: TGTGCCAGAAGCTTGGGTTCCAGCGGGGGCACCTACGAGCAGTACTTC. It specifies CARSLGSSGGTYEQYF.

The chain couples TRBV10-2 to TRBJ2-1, with D unclear. CDR1 and CDR2 (germline): WSHSY, SAAADI. The V gene lost 2 bases and the J gene lost 4 bases, with 9 bases spanning the gap. The CDR3 extends over 14 amino acids. The CDR3 is CASSEIAPYNEQFF. CDR3 coding DNA: TGCGCCAGCAGTGAGATCGCGCCGTACAATGAGCAGTTCTTC.

This chain joins TRBV5-4 and TRBJ1-4; 7 positions match TRBD1. This CDR3 has 16 residues. The ends lost 3 bases at V and 4 bases at J; junction bases unmatched: 9. In germline, CDR1 is SGHNT, CDR2 YYREEE (reference sequence). The CDR3 DNA reads TGTGCCAGCAGCTCGAAGAAACAGGGGAATAATGAAAAACTGTTTTTT. Amino acid sequence: CASSSKKQGNNEKLFF.

This clone was detected once. The J gene is TRBJ2-7, the V gene TRBV19; the D is unclear. Trimming took 5 bases from V and 4 from J, leaving 9 bases between them. CDR3 length equals 12 residues. Per germline, CDR1 LNHDA and CDR2 SQIVND (reference sequence). CDR3 in amino acids: CASSAYSYEQYF. CDR3 DNA: TGTGCCAGTAGTGCTTACAGTTACGAGCAGTACTTC. The complete variable domain, with remaining parts taken from reference TRBV19 and TRBJ2-7, reads DGGITQSPKYLFRKEGQNVTLSCEQNLNHDAMYWYRQDPGQGLRLIYYSQIVNDFQKGDIAEGYSVSREKKESFPLTVTSAQKNPTAFYLCASSAYSYEQYFGPGTRLTVT.

The chain is built from TRBV19 and TRBJ1-2; D uncertain. Trimming stripped 6 bases from V and 0 bases from J, with 14 bases between. Germline V gives CDR1 LNHDA, CDR2 SQIVND (reference sequence). The CDR3 consists of 15 residues. CDR3 sequence (DNA): TGTGCCAGTAGCGAAGACATTAACTCTAACTATGGCTACACCTTC. Translating it yields CASSEDINSNYGYTF.

The chain carries TRBV7-2 and TRBJ2-7; 9 bases fit TRBD2. This CDR3 is built from 16 residues. With 1 base clipped from V and 2 bases from J, the junction kept 6 bases outside the gene matches. In germline, CDR1 is SGHTA, CDR2 FQGNSA. DNA of the CDR3: TGTGCCAGCAGCTTAGACATAGCGGGGGCCACCTACGAGCAGTACTTC. The encoded protein is CASSLDIAGATYEQYF.

The rearrangement links TRBV9 to TRBJ2-2, with a tentative D call TRBD2 (5 bases). The germline V gene encodes CDR1 SGDLS and CDR2 YYNGEE. V was clipped by 0 bases and J by 4 bases, with 7 bases between them. The CDR3 length is 14 residues. The CDR3 spells CASSVERGTGELFF. The CDR3 bases are TGTGCCAGCAGCGTAGAACGGGGCACCGGGGAGCTGTTTTTT.

The chain combines TRBV10-2 with TRBJ2-2, with 7 bases that match TRBD2. Trimming cost V 2 bases and J 5 bases; bases outside gene matches: 8. Germline V gene lookup returns CDR1 WSHSY and CDR2 SAAADI. This CDR3 spans 16 amino acids. For the CDR3, the DNA is TGCGCCAGCAGTGAGAGCGGGGCCCTTGGAACCGGGGAGCTGTTTTTT. Protein product: CASSESGALGTGELFF.

V usage is TRBV5-4 and J usage is TRBJ2-1; weak D call: TRBD1 (6 bases). Trimming removed 3 bases from V and 3 bases from J, with 13 bases in between. The germline V gene encodes CDR1 SGHNT and CDR2 YYREEE (reference sequence). The CDR3 extends over 15 amino acids. The CDR3 sequence: CASSWGRGYYNEQFF. CDR3 in DNA: TGTGCCAGCAGCTGGGGCAGGGGCTACTACAATGAGCAGTTCTTC.

V usage is TRBV9 and J usage is TRBJ1-2; tentative D call: TRBD1 (5 bases). The CDR3 runs to 14 residues. Trimming removed 0 bases from V and 3 bases from J, with 9 bases in between. The V gene's germline CDR1 is SGDLS and CDR2 YYNGEE. The CDR3 loop is CASSVDEGDYGYTF. The CDR3 nucleotides read TGTGCCAGCAGCGTAGATGAAGGGGACTATGGCTACACCTTC.

The chain is built from TRBV11-2 and TRBJ1-1, with TRBD1 matching 7 bases. From germline, CDR1 is SGHAT and CDR2 FQNNGV. J gave up 8 bases and V 3 bases, and 3 bases lay outside the gene matches. This CDR3 has 12 amino acids. As DNA, the CDR3 is TGTGCCAGCAGCTTTTCCAGGGGGGAAGCTTTCTTT. Protein: CASSFSRGEAFF.

The rearrangement joins TRBV10-3 to TRBJ2-5; 8 bases line up with TRBD2. Germline trimming cut 7 bases from V and 1 base from J; bases unmatched to any gene: 2. Germline loops: CDR1 ENHRY, CDR2 SYGVKD. The CDR3 extends over 13 amino acids. The CDR3 sequence is CAIKSGGQETQYF. In DNA form, the CDR3 reads TGTGCCATCAAGAGCGGGGGCCAAGAGACCCAGTACTTC.

CDR3 bases: TGTGCCAGCAGCCCCACCCGGACAGGGTGGGGCTACACCTTC. It yields the protein CASSPTRTGWGYTF. The chain recombines TRBV11-3 with TRBJ1-2, with 8 bases aligning to TRBD1. The CDR3 runs 14 residues. The V gene's germline CDR1 is SGHNT and CDR2 YENEEA. The ends lost 5 bases at V and 8 bases at J; junction bases unmatched: 10.